Listed here are 20 T cell receptor beta chains from one sample, sequenced in a study of CD8+CD57+ T cells in acquired aplastic anemia. The template used for profiling TCR beta VDJ and CDR3 was genomic DNA. Each CDR3 protein gets one entry after TCRdb re-called the reads with MiXCR. The sample carries around 180,000 distinct CDR3 sequences, roughly 63% recorded once. Material for sequencing was sorted CD4+, CD8+, or CD8+CD57+ T cells (not recorded which) from PBMCs. All receptors come from a human donor in good health.

This chain links TRBV10-3 with TRBJ1-1; D is undetermined. V was shortened by 6 bases and J by 11 bases, with 19 bases between the two germline ends. This CDR3 region has 13 residues. The germline V gene has CDR1 ENHRY and CDR2 SYGVKD. CDR3 loop: CAISRIEERTAFF. Here the CDR3 DNA reads TGTGCCATCAGCCGGATCGAAGAGCGGACGGCTTTCTTT.

The V gene is TRBV19, the J gene TRBJ2-3; 7 nucleotides align to TRBD1. With V trimmed by 3 bases and J by 0 bases, 9 bases remained unmatched. Germline lookup yields CDR1 LNHDA and CDR2 SQIVND (reference sequence). CDR3 length: 17 amino acids. This CDR3 is CASSMTRQGSSTDTQYF. The CDR3 DNA follows: TGTGCCAGTAGTATGACCCGACAGGGTTCTAGCACAGATACGCAGTATTTT.

This clonotype was recorded at least ten times. V and J are TRBV12-3 or TRBV12-4 and TRBJ2-7; TRBD1 or TRBD2 may be the D gene (5 bases each). The V end was cut by 2 bases, the J end by 2 bases, with 10 bases between. The CDR3 contains 14 residues. The CDR3, as DNA: TGTGCCAGCAGTTTAAGGACGGGGCCCTACGAGCAGTACTTC. Its protein is CASSLRTGPYEQYF.

The J gene is TRBJ2-7, the V gene TRBV5-4; possibly TRBD1 or TRBD2 for D (5 bases each). Trimming stripped 4 bases from V and 7 bases from J, with 21 bases between. CDR1 SGHNT and CDR2 YYREEE come from the germline V gene (reference sequence). CDR3 size: 15 residues. The CDR3 nucleotides read TGTGCCAGCAGCCAACGGGACCACGCAGAGGGGGAGCAGTACTTC. It encodes CASSQRDHAEGEQYF.

This clonotype was found many times. The rearrangement links TRBV7-9 to TRBJ1-5; D uncertain. CDR1 is SEHNR, CDR2 FQNEAQ, per germline (reference sequence). The ends were cut back, 7 bases at V and 6 bases at J, with 13 bases in the middle. The CDR3 spans 13 residues. The CDR3 protein is CASTIGWGQPQHF. DNA of the CDR3: TGTGCCAGCACCATTGGGTGGGGTCAGCCCCAGCATTTT. Based on the CDR3 plus reference TRBV7-9 and TRBJ1-5, the full variable domain is DTGVSQNPRHKITKRGQNVTFRCDPISEHNRLYWYRQTLGQGPEFLTYFQNEAQLEKSRLLSDRFSAERPKGSFSTLEIQRTEQGDSAMYLCASTIGWGQPQHFGDGTRLSIL.

The chain has TRBV15 and TRBJ1-5; no clear D gene. The V end was cut by 0 bases, the J end by 9 bases, with 15 bases between. The CDR3 extends over 15 amino acids. CDR1 and CDR2 from the germline V gene are LNHNV and YYDKDF (reference sequence). In nucleotides, the CDR3 is TGTGCCACCAGCAGAGATAGAGGTTCTGCGGCGCCCCAGCATTTT. Amino acid sequence: CATSRDRGSAAPQHF.

The rearrangement uses TRBV10-3 and TRBJ2-7, with D perhaps assigned TRBD1 or TRBD2 (5 bases each). The CDR3 sequence is 13 residues long. Trimming shortened V by 7 bases and J by 1 base, and 11 bases separated the two germline ends. The V gene's germline CDR1 is ENHRY and CDR2 SYGVKD. The CDR3 nucleotides are TGTGCCATCACAGGGACCCCTTCCTACGAGCAGTACTTC. It yields the protein CAITGTPSYEQYF.

This chain uses TRBV6-1 with TRBJ1-2, with D unresolved. Per the germline V gene, CDR1 is MNHNS and CDR2 is SASEGT. The CDR3 consists of 11 residues. V lost 8 bases to trimming and J lost 0 bases, with 4 bases between them. The CDR3 sequence: CASDANYGYTF. As DNA, the CDR3 is TGTGCCAGCGACGCTAACTATGGCTACACCTTC.

The V and J genes are TRBV19 and TRBJ2-3; tentative D call: TRBD2 (5 bases). CDR1 and CDR2 from the germline V gene are LNHDA and SQIVND (reference sequence). V lost 4 bases and J lost 4, with 9 bases in between. The CDR3 sequence is 13 residues long. Written as DNA, the CDR3 is TGTGCCAGTAGTACAGAAGCGGCAGATACGCAGTATTTT. The encoded protein is CASSTEAADTQYF.

In this sample, this clonotype turned up many times. V is TRBV20-1 and J is TRBJ1-1; D might be TRBD1 (6 bases). The germline CDR1 and CDR2 sequences are DFQATT and SNEGSKA (reference sequence). V was cut by 6 bases and J by 5 bases, with 16 bases left in between. CDR3 length equals 13 residues. The CDR3 loop is CSAHTPGATEAFF. The CDR3, as DNA: TGCAGTGCCCACACCCCGGGGGCTACTGAAGCTTTCTTT.

The genes are TRBV5-1 and TRBJ2-5; TRBD1 matches 7 bases. In germline, CDR1 is SGHRS, CDR2 YFSETQ. The CDR3 is 16 residues long. J was trimmed by 5 bases and V by 5 bases; bases with no gene match: 15. The CDR3 sequence: CASSSGIGGFQETQYF. The CDR3 DNA reads as TGCGCCAGCAGTTCCGGAATAGGGGGCTTCCAGGAGACCCAGTACTTC.

This chain uses TRBV24-1 with TRBJ2-1; 8 bases match TRBD1. Germline V lookup: CDR1 KGHDR, CDR2 SFDVKD. The CDR3 sequence is 16 residues long. V shed 4 bases and J 4 bases; nucleotides not matched to a gene: 8. The CDR3 is CATSETGTGDYNEQFF. The CDR3 DNA is TGTGCCACCAGTGAAACCGGGACAGGCGATTACAATGAGCAGTTCTTC.

The gene calls are TRBV2 and TRBJ1-5, with D unresolved. There are 13 residues in the CDR3. The V and J ends lost 1 base and 0 bases respectively, with 1 base between them. Germline values: CDR1 SNHLY, CDR2 FYNNEI. CDR3 in DNA: TGTGCCAGCAGTGAAGTTAGCAATCAGCCCCAGCATTTT. Protein: CASSEVSNQPQHF.

The rearrangement links TRBV5-1 to TRBJ2-7, with 9 bases that match TRBD1. The CDR3 extends over 14 amino acids. The V gene end was trimmed by 2 bases and the J gene end by 5 bases; junction bases not matched to a gene: 5. Germline lookup yields CDR1 SGHRS and CDR2 YFSETQ. The CDR3 spells CASSLPTGGNEQYF. The CDR3 DNA reads as TGCGCCAGCAGCTTACCGACAGGGGGAAACGAGCAGTACTTC.

This clonotype was observed a few times. Since a much larger clone is just one base distant, this may be a read error. The chain joins TRBV12-3 or TRBV12-4 to TRBJ1-4, with TRBD1 matching 7 bases. V trimming: 6 bases; J trimming: 4 bases; junction bases outside the gene matches: 5. This CDR3 is 14 amino acids long. The CDR3 DNA reads TGTGCCAGCAGGGGGACAGCGGTTAATGAAAAACTGTTTTTT. This translates into CASRGTAVNEKLFF.

V and J are TRBV19 and TRBJ1-2; 8 nucleotides match TRBD1. CDR1 LNHDA and CDR2 SQIVND come from the germline V gene (reference sequence). The CDR3 has 15 residues. V shed 1 base, J shed 5 bases, and the junction held 6 bases outside the gene matches. CDR3 sequence reads: CASSIVGQGRYGYTF. DNA of the CDR3: TGTGCCAGTAGTATAGTAGGACAGGGCCGATATGGCTACACCTTC. Drawing the rest from reference TRBV19 and TRBJ1-2, the complete variable domain is DGGITQSPKYLFRKEGQNVTLSCEQNLNHDAMYWYRQDPGQGLRLIYYSQIVNDFQKGDIAEGYSVSREKKESFPLTVTSAQKNPTAFYLCASSIVGQGRYGYTFGSGTRLTVV.

The rearrangement joins TRBV7-2 to TRBJ2-7; 7 bases map to TRBD1. Germline V gene sequence: CDR1 SGHTA, CDR2 FQGNSA. The CDR3 loop spans 13 amino acids. V lost 4 bases, J lost 8 bases, and 8 bases stayed unmatched. The CDR3 DNA follows: TGTGCCAGCAGCTGGGTGACAGGGTATCAGCAGTACTTC. Translating gives CASSWVTGYQQYF.

V gene TRBV20-1 combines with J gene TRBJ1-6; maybe TRBD1 (6 bases). The V gene's germline CDR1 is DFQATT and CDR2 SNEGSKA (reference sequence). The CDR3 covers 15 residues. Trimming stripped 2 bases from V and 5 bases from J, with 13 bases between. The CDR3 loop is CSARSRTVNNSPLHF. The DNA of the CDR3 is TGCAGTGCTAGATCCAGGACAGTGAATAATTCACCCCTCCACTTT.

This sequence joins TRBV20-1 and TRBJ2-7; D remains ambiguous. Trimming stripped 2 bases from V and 2 bases from J, with 13 bases between. Germline values: CDR1 DFQATT, CDR2 SNEGSKA (reference sequence). The CDR3 runs to 14 residues. This chain's CDR3 is CSARLGGGAYEQYF. The CDR3 region has the DNA TGCAGTGCTAGACTTGGTGGCGGAGCCTACGAGCAGTACTTC.

This chain links TRBV11-2 with TRBJ2-7; no clear D. The germline gives CDR1 SGHAT, CDR2 FQNNGV. V lost 5 bases and J lost 2, with 16 bases in between. This CDR3 contains 15 residues. CDR3 sequence: CASSQDRGQTYEQYF. The CDR3 nucleotides are TGTGCCAGCAGCCAAGATAGAGGCCAGACCTACGAGCAGTACTTC.